Each of the 11 T cell receptor beta chains below was sequenced from the same sample in a study of T-cell reconstitution after alpha-beta-depleted transplantation in children. For TCRbeta, the library was prepared with unique molecular identifiers. Each CDR3 protein gets one entry after TCRdb re-called the PCR reads with MiXCR. The sample records about 690,000 distinct CDR3 sequences, approximately 16% being singletons. The starting material was PBMCs from the stem cell graft donor, obtained from the stem cell graft. Receptors originate from a human donor who donated a stem cell graft to a child with acute myeloid leukemia.

V and J are TRBV4-1 and TRBJ2-5; 7 bases line up with TRBD1. The CDR3 is 15 residues long. CDR1 is MGHRA and CDR2 is YSYEKL in the germline V gene. The ends lost 0 bases at V and 4 bases at J; junction bases unmatched: 5. Written as DNA, the CDR3 is TGCGCCAGCAGCCAAGAGTCCAGGGGGAGAGAGACCCAGTACTTC. This codes for CASSQESRGRETQYF.

This clonotype was found many times. The chain links TRBV7-2 to TRBJ2-3; D ambiguous. With 3 bases removed from V and 6 bases from J, the gap between germline ends came to 10 bases. Per the germline V gene, CDR1 is SGHTA and CDR2 is FQGNSA. The CDR3 is 13 residues long. This chain's CDR3 is CASSFLRVDTQYF. The CDR3 DNA reads TGTGCCAGCAGCTTTCTTAGGGTCGATACGCAGTATTTT.

This clonotype was detected many times. The V and J genes are TRBV29-1 and TRBJ2-1; D is ambiguous. The CDR3 has 13 amino acids. The germline V gene encodes CDR1 SQVTM and CDR2 ANQGSEA. Trimming removed 4 bases at V and 7 bases at J, with 14 bases between. The CDR3 here is CSVASTTGNEQFF. As DNA, the CDR3 is TGCAGCGTTGCTAGTACTACTGGGAATGAGCAGTTCTTC.

This chain joins TRBV20-1 and TRBJ2-3; maybe TRBD2 (5 bases). The V gene lost 6 bases and the J gene lost 0 bases, with 16 bases spanning the gap. CDR3 length: 15 residues. The germline gives CDR1 DFQATT, CDR2 SNEGSKA (reference sequence). CDR3 residues: CSAADSDYSTDTQYF. The CDR3 DNA reads TGCAGTGCCGCCGACTCTGACTATAGCACAGATACGCAGTATTTT.

This chain uses TRBV9 with TRBJ2-7, with D tentatively TRBD1 (6 bases). This CDR3 has 15 residues. CDR1 and CDR2 from the germline V gene are SGDLS and YYNGEE. V lost 2 bases and J 0 bases, leaving 12 bases between the germline ends. The CDR3 DNA is TGTGCCAGCAGCGTGCGACAGGATAACTCCTACGAGCAGTACTTC. It is translated as CASSVRQDNSYEQYF.

This clonotype was observed a handful of times. This chain uses TRBV5-1 with TRBJ1-1; the D gene is possibly TRBD1 (5 bases). Trimming removed 4 bases from V and 9 bases from J, with 13 bases in between. The CDR3 runs to 12 residues. Germline CDR1 reads SGHRS; CDR2 reads YFSETQ. The CDR3 sequence: CASSPDSSKAFF. CDR3 bases: TGCGCCAGCAGCCCCGACAGTTCGAAAGCTTTCTTT.

The chain is built from TRBV20-1 and TRBJ1-1, with unresolved D. This CDR3 region has 14 residues. Germline lookup yields CDR1 DFQATT and CDR2 SNEGSKA (reference sequence). The V end lost 0 bases, the J end lost 3 bases, and 11 bases lay between the germline ends. CDR3: CSARDDKLYTEAFF. The CDR3 DNA sequence: TGCAGTGCTAGAGATGATAAGCTCTACACTGAAGCTTTCTTT.

This clonotype was counted at least ten times. The J gene is TRBJ2-5, the V gene TRBV20-1, with TRBD2 matching over 12 bases. There are 15 residues in the CDR3. V lost 3 bases to trimming and J lost 5 bases; unmatched junction nucleotides: 7. CDR1 DFQATT and CDR2 SNEGSKA come from the germline V gene (reference sequence). CDR3 sequence (DNA): TGCAGTGCTAGGAATCCGACTAGCGGGGGTGAGACCCAGTACTTC. Its translation: CSARNPTSGGETQYF.

This clonotype was observed many times. V is TRBV7-3 and J is TRBJ2-3, with D maybe TRBD2 (6 bases). CDR1 is SGHTA, CDR2 FQGTGA, per germline. Trimming shortened V by 2 bases and J by 2 bases, and 8 bases separated the two germline ends. This CDR3 is 14 amino acids long. The CDR3 nucleotides are TGTGCCAGCAGCTTAGGAGGGGACACAGATACGCAGTATTTT. It codes for CASSLGGDTDTQYF.

This clonotype was counted at least ten times. This chain uses TRBV6-5 with TRBJ1-2, with 8 bases fitting TRBD1. The CDR3 totals 16 residues. Germline V CDR1 and CDR2: MNHEY, SVGAGI. V was clipped by 0 bases and J by 4 bases; unmatched bases: 7. DNA for the CDR3: TGTGCCAGCAGTTACTCGAGACAGGGGCGGTCCTATGGCTACACCTTC. This encodes CASSYSRQGRSYGYTF.

The genes are TRBV7-2 and TRBJ2-4, with D tentatively TRBD2 (6 bases). Trimming left V 1 base short and J 4 bases short, with 11 bases between. This CDR3 has 15 residues. Looked up from germline, CDR1 is SGHTA and CDR2 is FQGNSA. The DNA of the CDR3 is TGTGCCAGCAGCTTAGAGGCGGGGATAAAAAACATTCAGTACTTC. Protein sequence: CASSLEAGIKNIQYF.